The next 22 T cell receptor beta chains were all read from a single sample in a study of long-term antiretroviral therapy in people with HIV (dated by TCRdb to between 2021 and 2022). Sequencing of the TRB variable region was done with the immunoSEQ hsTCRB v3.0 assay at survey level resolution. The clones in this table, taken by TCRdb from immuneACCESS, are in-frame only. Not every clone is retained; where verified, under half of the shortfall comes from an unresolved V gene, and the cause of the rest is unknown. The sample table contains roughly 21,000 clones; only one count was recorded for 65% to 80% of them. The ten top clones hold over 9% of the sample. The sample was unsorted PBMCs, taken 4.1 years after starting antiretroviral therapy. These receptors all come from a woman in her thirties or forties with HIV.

The CDR3 loop is CASSLVGGVREQYF. CDR3 DNA: TGTGCCAGCAGCTTGGTAGGAGGGGTTCGCGAGCAGTACTTC. The genes are TRBV5-4 and TRBJ2-7; the D gene is possibly TRBD2 (6 bases). Germline CDR1 reads SGHNT; CDR2 reads YYREEE (reference sequence). V was cut by 0 bases and J by 6 bases, with 13 bases left in between. The CDR3 spans 14 residues.

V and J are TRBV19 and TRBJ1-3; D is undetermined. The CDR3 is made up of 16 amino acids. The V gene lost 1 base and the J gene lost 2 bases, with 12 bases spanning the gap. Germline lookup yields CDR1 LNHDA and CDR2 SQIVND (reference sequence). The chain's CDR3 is CASSIGGQRPGNTIYF. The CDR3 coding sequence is TGTGCCAGTAGTATAGGCGGCCAGCGTCCTGGAAACACCATATATTTT.

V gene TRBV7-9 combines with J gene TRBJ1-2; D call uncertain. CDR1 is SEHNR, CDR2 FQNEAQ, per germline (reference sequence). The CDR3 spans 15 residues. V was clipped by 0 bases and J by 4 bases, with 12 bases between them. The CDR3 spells CASSLAPVSFYGYTF. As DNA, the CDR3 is TGTGCCAGCAGCTTAGCTCCGGTATCTTTCTATGGCTACACCTTC.

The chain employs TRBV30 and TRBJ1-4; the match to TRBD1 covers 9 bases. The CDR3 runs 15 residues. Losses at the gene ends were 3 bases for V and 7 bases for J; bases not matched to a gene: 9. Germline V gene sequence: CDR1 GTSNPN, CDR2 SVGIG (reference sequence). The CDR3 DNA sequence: TGTGCCTGGAGGACCCAGGACAGGGGTTTTGAAAAACTGTTTTTT. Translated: CAWRTQDRGFEKLFF.

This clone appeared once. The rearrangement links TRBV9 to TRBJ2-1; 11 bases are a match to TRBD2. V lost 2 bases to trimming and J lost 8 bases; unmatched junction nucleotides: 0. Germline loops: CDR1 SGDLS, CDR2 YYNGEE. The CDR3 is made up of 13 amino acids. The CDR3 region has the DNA TGTGCCAGCAGCGTGGGACTAGCGGATGAGCAGTTCTTC. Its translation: CASSVGLADEQFF.

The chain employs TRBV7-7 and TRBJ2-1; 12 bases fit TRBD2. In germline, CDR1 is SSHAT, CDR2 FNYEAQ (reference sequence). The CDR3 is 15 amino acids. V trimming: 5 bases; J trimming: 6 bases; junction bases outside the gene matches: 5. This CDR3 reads CASSVGLAGTNEQFF. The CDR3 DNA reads TGTGCCAGCAGCGTGGGACTAGCGGGCACCAATGAGCAGTTCTTC.

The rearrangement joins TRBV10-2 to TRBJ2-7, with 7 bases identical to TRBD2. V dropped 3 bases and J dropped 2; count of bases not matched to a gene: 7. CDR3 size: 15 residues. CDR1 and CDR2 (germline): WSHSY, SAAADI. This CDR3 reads CASSDYGTITYEQYF. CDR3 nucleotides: TGCGCCAGCAGTGATTACGGGACTATAACCTACGAGCAGTACTTC.

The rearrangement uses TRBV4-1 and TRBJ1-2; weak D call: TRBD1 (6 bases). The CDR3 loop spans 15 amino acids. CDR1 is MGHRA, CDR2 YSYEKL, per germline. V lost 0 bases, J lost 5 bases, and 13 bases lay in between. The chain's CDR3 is CASSQDQGTIYGYTF. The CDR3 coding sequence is TGCGCCAGCAGCCAAGATCAGGGGACAATTTATGGCTACACCTTC.

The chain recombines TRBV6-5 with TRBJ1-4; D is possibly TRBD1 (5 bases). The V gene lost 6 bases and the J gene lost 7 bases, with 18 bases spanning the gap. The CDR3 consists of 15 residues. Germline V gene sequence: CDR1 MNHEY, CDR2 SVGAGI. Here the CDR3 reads CASSADRRRVEKLFF. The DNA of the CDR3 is TGTGCCAGCAGCGCTGACAGAAGGAGAGTTGAAAAACTGTTTTTT.

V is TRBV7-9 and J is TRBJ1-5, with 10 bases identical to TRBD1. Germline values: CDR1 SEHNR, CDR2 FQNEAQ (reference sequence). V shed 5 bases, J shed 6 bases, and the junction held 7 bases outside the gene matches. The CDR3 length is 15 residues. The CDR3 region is CASSDRDRGPQPQHF. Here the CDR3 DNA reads TGTGCCAGCAGCGACCGGGACAGGGGTCCTCAGCCCCAGCATTTT. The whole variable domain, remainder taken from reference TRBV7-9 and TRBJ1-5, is DTGVSQNPRHKITKRGQNVTFRCDPISEHNRLYWYRQTLGQGPEFLTYFQNEAQLEKSRLLSDRFSAERPKGSFSTLEIQRTEQGDSAMYLCASSDRDRGPQPQHFGDGTRLSIL.

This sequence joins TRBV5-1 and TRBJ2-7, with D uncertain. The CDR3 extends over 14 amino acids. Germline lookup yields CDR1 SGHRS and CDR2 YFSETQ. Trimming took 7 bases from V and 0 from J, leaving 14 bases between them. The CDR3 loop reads CASRQGTGSYEQYF. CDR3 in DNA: TGCGCCAGCCGCCAAGGAACGGGCTCCTACGAGCAGTACTTC.

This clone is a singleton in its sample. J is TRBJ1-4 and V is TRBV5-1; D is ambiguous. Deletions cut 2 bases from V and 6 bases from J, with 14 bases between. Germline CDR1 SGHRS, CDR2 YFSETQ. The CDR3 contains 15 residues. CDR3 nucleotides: TGCGCCAGCAGCTTTTCCCCACCTATCGATGAAAAACTGTTTTTT. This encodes CASSFSPPIDEKLFF.

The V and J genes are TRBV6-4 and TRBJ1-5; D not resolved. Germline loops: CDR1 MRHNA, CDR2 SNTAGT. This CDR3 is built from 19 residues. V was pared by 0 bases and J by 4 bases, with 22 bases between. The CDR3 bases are TGTGCCAGCAGTGACTCCCCCCCGGTTACCTATCGATCGAATCAGCCCCAGCATTTT. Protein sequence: CASSDSPPVTYRSNQPQHF.

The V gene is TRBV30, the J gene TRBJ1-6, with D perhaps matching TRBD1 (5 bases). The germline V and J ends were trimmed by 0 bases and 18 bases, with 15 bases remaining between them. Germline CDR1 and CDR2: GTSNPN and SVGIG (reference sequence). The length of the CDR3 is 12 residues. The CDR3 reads CAWSVGAPISHF. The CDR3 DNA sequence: TGTGCCTGGAGTGTCGGGGCACCCATTTCCCACTTT.

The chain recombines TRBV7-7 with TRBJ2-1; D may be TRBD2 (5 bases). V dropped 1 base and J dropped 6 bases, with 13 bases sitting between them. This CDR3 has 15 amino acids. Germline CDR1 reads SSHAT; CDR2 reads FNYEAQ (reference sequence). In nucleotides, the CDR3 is TGTGCCAGCAGCTTAGGCCTAGCCGTAGTCAATGAGCAGTTCTTC. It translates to CASSLGLAVVNEQFF.

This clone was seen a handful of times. CDR3 DNA sequence: TGTGCCAGCAGTTATGACAGTAGCAATCAGCCCCAGCATTTT. It is translated as CASSYDSSNQPQHF. This chain connects TRBV6-1 to TRBJ1-5; tentatively, D is TRBD1 (5 bases). With 5 bases removed from V and 0 bases from J, the gap between germline ends came to 8 bases. Germline V gives CDR1 MNHNS, CDR2 SASEGT. The CDR3 is 14 amino acids.

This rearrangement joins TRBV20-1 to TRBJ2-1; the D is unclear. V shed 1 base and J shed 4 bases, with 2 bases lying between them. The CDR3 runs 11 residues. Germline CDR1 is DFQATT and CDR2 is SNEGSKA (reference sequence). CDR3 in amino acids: CSARVYNEQFF. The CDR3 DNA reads TGCAGTGCTAGAGTATACAATGAGCAGTTCTTC.

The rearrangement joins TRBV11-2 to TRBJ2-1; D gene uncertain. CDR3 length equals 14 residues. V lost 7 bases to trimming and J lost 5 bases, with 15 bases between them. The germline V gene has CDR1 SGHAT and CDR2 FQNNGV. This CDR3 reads CASISSDRNNEQFF. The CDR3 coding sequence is TGTGCCAGCATATCCTCAGATCGGAACAATGAGCAGTTCTTC.

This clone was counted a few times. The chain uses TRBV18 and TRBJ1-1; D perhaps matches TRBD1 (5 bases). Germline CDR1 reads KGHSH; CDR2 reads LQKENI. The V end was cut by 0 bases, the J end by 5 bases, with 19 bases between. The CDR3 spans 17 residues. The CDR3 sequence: CASSPPGGAPRVTEAFF. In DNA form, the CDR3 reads TGTGCCAGCTCACCACCGGGCGGTGCCCCCAGGGTGACTGAAGCTTTCTTT.

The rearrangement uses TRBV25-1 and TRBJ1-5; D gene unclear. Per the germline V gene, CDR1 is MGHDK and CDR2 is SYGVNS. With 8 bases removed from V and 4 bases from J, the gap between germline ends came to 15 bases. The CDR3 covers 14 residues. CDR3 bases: TGTGCCAGCTGGCAGGTCCCCCGAAATCAGCCCCAGCATTTT. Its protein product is CASWQVPRNQPQHF.

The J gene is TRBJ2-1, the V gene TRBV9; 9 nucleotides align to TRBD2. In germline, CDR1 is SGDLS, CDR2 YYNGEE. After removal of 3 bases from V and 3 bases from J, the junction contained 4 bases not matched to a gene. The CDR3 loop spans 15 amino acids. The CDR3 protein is CASSALTSGYNEQFF. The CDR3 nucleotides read TGTGCCAGCAGCGCCCTGACTAGCGGCTACAATGAGCAGTTCTTC.

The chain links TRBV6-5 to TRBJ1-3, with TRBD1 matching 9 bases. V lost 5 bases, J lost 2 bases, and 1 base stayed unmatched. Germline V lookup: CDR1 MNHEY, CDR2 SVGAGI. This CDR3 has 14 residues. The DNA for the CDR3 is TGTGCCAGCAGTGGGACAGGGACTGGAAACACCATATATTTT. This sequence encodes CASSGTGTGNTIYF.